The clone carrying this T cell receptor (beta chain) showed up just once. The sample carries other DNA sequences with the same CDR3. Germline lookup yields CDR1 MGHDK and CDR2 SYGVNS. V dropped 3 bases and J dropped 3 bases, with 8 bases sitting between them. This CDR3 has 13 residues. This record belongs to a study of shared clonotypes between healthy human individuals. Naivety among CD8 cells was defined by CD45RO negativity and positive CCR7 selection, thereby excluding terminally differentiated effector memory CD45RA+ cells. Only in-frame clones appear in the TCRdb table, and some are missing; sequencing was by immunoSEQ multiplex PCR. The profile covers millions of clones, with about 94% appearing a single time and about 1.1% taken by the ten largest.

Sequencing was done on a sample of naive CD8+ T cells sorted from blood. The chain uses TRBV25-1 and TRBJ1-2; D is unresolved. The receptor was isolated from a man aged 18 to 30 in good health. The CDR3 is CASSEIGDYGYTF. CDR3 coding DNA: TGTGCCAGCAGTGAGATCGGGGACTATGGCTACACCTTC.